Presented here are 17 T cell receptor beta chains from one specimen sequenced in a study of shared clonotypes between healthy human individuals. Produced via immunoSEQ multiplex PCR; TCRdb's table is partial and in-frame only. The sample includes 550,000 to 800,000 clones, 90% of them seen just once. The sequenced sample was memory CD8+ T cells from PBMCs. Subset given: CD45RO+ cells pooled with CCR7-negative TemRA cells. The receptors shown here come from a man aged 18-30 years in good health. Some clones in this sample may be carry-over from other donors' samples.

On this clone: Additional DNA sequences in this sample encode the identical CDR3. V gene TRBV7-9 combines with J gene TRBJ2-2, with a tentative D call TRBD1 (6 bases). The CDR3 is 14 amino acids. Trimming pared 5 bases from V and 5 bases from J, leaving 12 bases between. CDR1 and CDR2 (germline): SEHNR, FQNEAQ (reference sequence). The CDR3 DNA follows: TGTGCCAGCAGCCCACAGGGAAATACCGGGGAGCTGTTTTTT. Its translation: CASSPQGNTGELFF.

In DNA, the CDR3 is TGCGCCAGCAGTGATACTGCCGCTGAAAAACTGTTTTTT. It codes for CASSDTAAEKLFF. V gene TRBV10-2 combines with J gene TRBJ1-4; D unresolved. V lost 3 bases and J lost 7, with 9 bases in between. The germline CDR1 and CDR2 sequences are WSHSY and SAAADI. The CDR3 runs 13 residues.

The chain uses TRBV6-6 and TRBJ1-2; perhaps TRBD1 as D (6 bases). The CDR3 is 13 amino acids. Germline values: CDR1 MNHNY, CDR2 SVGAGI (reference sequence). The ends were cut back, 2 bases at V and 4 bases at J, with 8 bases in the middle. CDR3 region: CASSYGGPYGYTF. CDR3 coding DNA: TGTGCCAGCAGTTACGGGGGCCCCTATGGCTACACCTTC.

V and J are TRBV28 and TRBJ2-1; D unclear. CDR3 length equals 16 residues. Trimming removed 3 bases from V and 0 bases from J, with 12 bases in between. Germline CDR1 reads MDHEN; CDR2 reads SYDVKM. The CDR3: CASSFLTASSYNEQFF. The CDR3, as DNA: TGTGCCAGCAGTTTTCTAACGGCTTCCTCCTACAATGAGCAGTTCTTC. Complete variable domain (other parts from reference TRBV28 and TRBJ2-1): DVKVTQSSRYLVKRTGEKVFLECVQDMDHENMFWYRQDPGLGLRLIYFSYDVKMKEKGDIPEGYSVSREKKERFSLILESASTNQTSMYLCASSFLTASSYNEQFFGPGTRLTVL.

This chain links TRBV5-1 with TRBJ2-1; the D is unclear. This CDR3 has 15 residues. The V gene's germline CDR1 is SGHRS and CDR2 YFSETQ. V was clipped by 5 bases and J by 3 bases, with 15 bases between them. The CDR3 spells CASSFPQSYYNEQFF. For the CDR3, the DNA is TGCGCCAGCAGTTTTCCGCAGAGTTACTACAATGAGCAGTTCTTC.

This chain uses TRBV7-9 with TRBJ1-2, with unresolved D. Deletions cut 2 bases from V and 4 bases from J, with 5 bases between. Germline V CDR1 and CDR2: SEHNR, FQNEAQ (reference sequence). This CDR3 comprises 12 residues. This chain's CDR3 is CASSLSPYGYTF. CDR3 nucleotides: TGTGCCAGCAGCTTATCCCCCTATGGCTACACCTTC. The complete variable domain, with remaining parts taken from reference TRBV7-9 and TRBJ1-2, reads DTGVSQNPRHKITKRGQNVTFRCDPISEHNRLYWYRQTLGQGPEFLTYFQNEAQLEKSRLLSDRFSAERPKGSFSTLEIQRTEQGDSAMYLCASSLSPYGYTFGSGTRLTVV.

J is TRBJ2-7 and V is TRBV5-6; 7 positions agree with TRBD1. CDR1 is SGHDT and CDR2 is YYEEEE in the germline V gene. Losses at the gene ends were 4 bases for V and 4 bases for J; bases not matched to a gene: 5. The length of the CDR3 is 13 residues. DNA for the CDR3: TGTGCCAGCAGCGGGGGACAGAAGTACGAGCAGTACTTC. Protein product: CASSGGQKYEQYF.

The CDR3: CASGMGGQHEQYF. Written as DNA, the CDR3 is TGTGCCAGCGGGATGGGGGGCCAGCACGAGCAGTACTTC. This chain joins TRBV28 and TRBJ2-7, with D possibly being TRBD1 or TRBD2 (6 bases each). The CDR3 runs to 13 residues. Looked up from germline, CDR1 is MDHEN and CDR2 is SYDVKM. The V end lost 8 bases, the J end lost 5 bases, and 16 bases lay between the germline ends.

This sequence joins TRBV7-9 and TRBJ2-7; TRBD2 might be the D (5 bases). Germline assignment: CDR1 SEHNR and CDR2 FQNEAQ (reference sequence). Deletions cut 6 bases from V and 3 bases from J, with 15 bases between. This CDR3 is 14 amino acids long. The CDR3 DNA sequence: TGTGCCAGCAGTCATAAGGACGGGAACTACGAGCAGTACTTC. It is translated as CASSHKDGNYEQYF.

The chain's CDR3 is CASSESTYEQYF. In nucleotides, the CDR3 is TGCGCCAGCAGTGAGTCCACCTACGAGCAGTACTTC. This chain joins TRBV10-2 and TRBJ2-7; D is unclear. This CDR3 spans 12 amino acids. Between the trimmed V and J ends, which lost 0 bases and 2 bases, there was a span of 2 bases. Germline V gene data show CDR1 as WSHSY and CDR2 as SAAADI.

The J gene is TRBJ1-2, the V gene TRBV27; D is perhaps TRBD1 (6 bases). The CDR3 consists of 14 residues. Looked up from germline, CDR1 is MNHEY and CDR2 is SMNVEV (reference sequence). V lost 6 bases and J lost 6, with 17 bases in between. The DNA for the CDR3 is TGTGCCAGCAGAACCTATACAGGGTTAAATGGCTACACCTTC. It specifies CASRTYTGLNGYTF.

The chain employs TRBV9 and TRBJ1-2; no clear D. Germline V gene data show CDR1 as SGDLS and CDR2 as YYNGEE. This CDR3 has 15 amino acids. V was trimmed by 6 bases and J by 5 bases, leaving 20 bases between them. The CDR3 is CASTSESFARYGYTF. CDR3 coding DNA: TGTGCCAGCACCTCAGAGAGCTTCGCAAGATATGGCTACACCTTC.

The V call is TRBV4-1, the J call TRBJ2-1; 8 positions match TRBD2. CDR1 is MGHRA, CDR2 YSYEKL, per germline. V dropped 0 bases and J dropped 3; count of bases not matched to a gene: 4. This CDR3 spans 16 amino acids. CDR3 nucleotides: TGCGCCAGCAGCCAAGAAGTAGCGGGAATCTACAATGAGCAGTTCTTC. Translation: CASSQEVAGIYNEQFF.

This rearrangement joins TRBV7-8 to TRBJ2-1; 12 nucleotides agree with TRBD2. The CDR3 spans 17 residues. V trimming: 1 base; J trimming: 5 bases; junction bases outside the gene matches: 6. Germline lookup yields CDR1 SGHVS and CDR2 FQNEAQ. For the CDR3, the DNA is TGTGCCAGCAGCTTAGGGGCTAGCGGGAGGGCCAACAATGAGCAGTTCTTC. Its protein product is CASSLGASGRANNEQFF.

The rearrangement joins TRBV19 to TRBJ2-7, with D unclear. This CDR3 is 12 amino acids long. V was pared by 1 base and J by 10 bases, with 11 bases between. Germline assignment: CDR1 LNHDA and CDR2 SQIVND (reference sequence). CDR3 in amino acids: CASSIAGADQYF. CDR3 nucleotides: TGTGCCAGTAGTATAGCAGGAGCTGATCAGTACTTC.

The sample holds a few counts of this clone. The chain links TRBV5-1 to TRBJ1-2; no reliable D call. This CDR3 spans 12 amino acids. Germline V CDR1 and CDR2: SGHRS, YFSETQ. V was pared by 7 bases and J by 7 bases, with 14 bases between. CDR3 loop: CASYGDYGGYTF. The DNA of the CDR3 is TGCGCCAGCTACGGGGATTACGGTGGCTACACCTTC. The full variable domain, in which reference TRBV5-1 and TRBJ1-2 provide the parts outside the CDR3, is KAGVTQTPRYLIKTRGQQVTLSCSPISGHRSVSWYQQTPGQGLQFLFEYFSETQRNKGNFPGRFSGRQFSNSRSEMNVSTLELGDSALYLCASYGDYGGYTFGSGTRLTVV.

This sequence joins TRBV5-8 and TRBJ2-1; D gene uncertain. V dropped 4 bases and J dropped 10 bases, with 9 bases sitting between them. Germline V gene data show CDR1 as SGHTS and CDR2 as YDEGEE. This CDR3 is 11 amino acids long. The chain's CDR3 is CASSAVSEQFF. CDR3 nucleotides: TGTGCCAGCAGCGCTGTCTCCGAGCAGTTCTTC.